The clone carrying this T cell receptor beta chain was detected a few times. The data are from a study of blood T cell repertoires in COVID-19. CDR1 and CDR2 (germline): LGHDT, YNNKEL (reference sequence). Trimming removed 4 bases at V and 6 bases at J, with 10 bases between. The CDR3 is 13 residues long. Method: immunoSEQ multiplex PCR; TCRdb's copy keeps in-frame clones and lacks some. The sample has about 100,000 clones; around 79% are singletons. The chain links TRBV3-1 (or the pseudogene TRBV3-2) to TRBJ2-1; D call uncertain. The sequencing sample was made of peripheral blood. This clonotype was obtained from a human donor in a cohort sampled during active COVID-19. CDR3 DNA: TGTGCCAGCAGCCGACGGGTGGTCAATGAGCAGTTCTTC. The encoded protein is CASSRRVVNEQFF.